The 7 T cell receptor beta chains listed next were all sequenced from one sample in a study of cytomegalovirus exposure and HLA in healthy donors. PCR amplification relied on 60 Vbeta primers (plus 13 Jbeta primers). Profiled with immunoSEQ multiplex PCR; TCRdb holds only in-frame clones, not every one. The sample lists hundreds of thousands of clones, approximately 81% occurring once. The sequenced sample consisted of PBMCs. These receptors were obtained from a man under 40 in good health and CMV-seronegative.

The CDR3 reads CASTRQNRNYGYTF. DNA for the CDR3: TGTGCCAGCACCAGGCAGAACAGGAACTATGGCTACACCTTC. The rearrangement uses TRBV9 and TRBJ1-2, with D possibly matching TRBD1 (5 bases). The CDR3 has 14 residues. The germline gives CDR1 SGDLS, CDR2 YYNGEE. Trimming pared 6 bases from V and 2 bases from J, leaving 14 bases between.

The V and J genes are TRBV18 and TRBJ2-7; 8 positions agree with TRBD1. With 3 bases clipped from V and 3 bases from J, the junction kept 7 bases outside the gene matches. CDR1 is KGHSH and CDR2 is LQKENI in the germline V gene. This CDR3 region has 15 residues. CDR3 region: CASSPDRVSYYEQYF. The DNA for the CDR3 is TGTGCCAGCTCACCGGACAGGGTGAGCTACTACGAGCAGTACTTC.

This chain links TRBV28 with TRBJ1-6; the D is unclear. In germline, CDR1 is MDHEN, CDR2 SYDVKM. This CDR3 has 16 amino acids. The germline V and J ends were trimmed by 3 bases and 0 bases, with 9 bases remaining between them. In nucleotides, the CDR3 is TGTGCCAGCAGTTTGGCTGGGAGCTCCTATAATTCACCCCTCCACTTT. The encoded protein is CASSLAGSSYNSPLHF.

The sample holds a few counts of this clone. This sequence joins TRBV5-6 and TRBJ2-7, with 7 bases matching TRBD2. CDR1 and CDR2 (germline): SGHDT, YYEEEE. The CDR3 runs to 15 residues. The trim removed 4 bases at V and 5 bases at J, leaving 12 bases unmatched. CDR3 region: CASSTRWPGGNEQYF. The CDR3 bases are TGTGCCAGCAGCACCCGATGGCCGGGAGGCAACGAGCAGTACTTC.

This clone has a single count. Relative to the germline gene, one junction end is altered; a read error may explain this. The chain uses TRBV28 and TRBJ1-1, with 7 nucleotides matching TRBD1. CDR3 length: 13 amino acids. The germline CDR1 and CDR2 sequences are MDHEN and SYDVKM. The CDR3 loop is CAGSLQGVWEAFF. The CDR3 DNA reads as TGTGCCGGCAGTTTGCAGGGGGTTTGGGAAGCTTTCTTT.

V gene TRBV19 combines with J gene TRBJ1-1; D remains ambiguous. CDR1 and CDR2 (germline): LNHDA, SQIVND (reference sequence). The CDR3 runs to 16 residues. The germline V and J ends were trimmed by 5 bases and 4 bases, with 20 bases remaining between them. The CDR3 is CASSPTPDQVGTEAFF. The CDR3, as DNA: TGTGCCAGTAGTCCCACCCCTGACCAGGTTGGCACTGAAGCTTTCTTT.

The genes are TRBV18 and TRBJ1-2; perhaps TRBD1 as D (5 bases). The V end lost 4 bases, the J end lost 0 bases, and 15 bases lay between the germline ends. The CDR3 extends over 16 amino acids. CDR1 is KGHSH and CDR2 is LQKENI in the germline V gene. The CDR3 DNA reads TGTGCCAGCTCACTACCACAGGAAGGTGCTAACTATGGCTACACCTTC. Encoded protein: CASSLPQEGANYGYTF.